The TCR beta chain described here comes from a study of blood T cells in healthy people across ages. Findings of the study overall: Naive CD4+ cell counts and diversity both ran higher in long-lived than in aged donors. TCR beta diversity was tightly associated with the proportion of naive T cells. Conclusively comparing naive with antigen-experienced cells was impossible with unsorted PBMCs.

This clonotype turned up a few times. Its cognate antigen is unknown. Together with a sample-barcoded 5' primer, a J-beta primer mix was included in a second PCR lasting about 6 to 12 cycles. Via MiXCR, TCRdb re-called the 5' RACE reads, giving one row per CDR3 protein. Of about 970,000 distinct CDR3 sequences in the sample, roughly 50% were seen once. From germline, CDR1 is LNHNV and CDR2 YYDKDF (reference sequence). This CDR3 contains 12 residues. Trimming left V 0 bases short and J 9 bases short, with 6 bases between. Approximately 10 milliliters was the volume of peripheral blood drawn from each donor.

Sequenced: blood. The clonotype was recovered from an older woman in good health. This chain joins TRBV15 and TRBJ2-1; D gene ambiguous. The CDR3 nucleotides read TGTGCCACCAGCAGAGATACGAGTGAGCAGTTCTTC. Translated, it gives CATSRDTSEQFF. Variable domain in full (rest from reference TRBV15 and TRBJ2-1): DAMVIQNPRYQVTQFGKPVTLSCSQTLNHNVMYWYQQKSSQAPKLLFHYYDKDFNNEADTPDNFQSRRPNTSFCFLDIRSPGLGDTAMYLCATSRDTSEQFFGPGTRLTVL.